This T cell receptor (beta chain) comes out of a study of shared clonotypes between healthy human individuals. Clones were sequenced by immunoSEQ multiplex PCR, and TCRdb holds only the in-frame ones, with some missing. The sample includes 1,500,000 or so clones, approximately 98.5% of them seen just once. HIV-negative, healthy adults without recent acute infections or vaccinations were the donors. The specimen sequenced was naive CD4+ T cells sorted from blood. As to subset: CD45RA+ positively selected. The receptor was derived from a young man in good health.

DNA of the CDR3: TGCGCCAGCAGCCTTGGACAGGGTCGACTGTTTTTT. Protein sequence: CASSLGQGRLFF. The chain has TRBV5-1 and TRBJ1-4, with TRBD1 matching over 8 bases. The CDR3 contains 12 residues. The germline V gene has CDR1 SGHRS and CDR2 YFSETQ. With V trimmed by 4 bases and J by 13 bases, 6 bases remained unmatched.